This T cell receptor beta chain is from a study of early T cells in non-severe SARS-CoV-2 infection. The wider study: Sequencing of bulk RNA from unsorted whole blood was done, without chain pairing.

TCRdb independently ran MiXCR on the 5' RACE reads; one entry per CDR3 protein. The top ten hold roughly 3.6% of the sample, which has 55,000 to 70,000 distinct CDR3 sequences, 4% to 6% seen once. V lost 2 bases and J lost 7; bases outside the gene matches: 8. Germline CDR1 is SGHNT and CDR2 is YENEEA. This CDR3 has 16 amino acids. The starting material was whole blood, obtained at baseline. This chain uses TRBV11-3 with TRBJ2-1; 10 bases map to TRBD2. The receptor's source is an adult who was a healthcare worker with PCR-confirmed SARS-CoV-2 infection or an uninfected control (not recorded which). The donor label of this sample is uncertain. CDR3 nucleotides: TGTGCCAGCAGCTTAAGCGGGGGGGCGAGAGGTAATGAGCAGTTCTTC. Its protein product is CASSLSGGARGNEQFF.